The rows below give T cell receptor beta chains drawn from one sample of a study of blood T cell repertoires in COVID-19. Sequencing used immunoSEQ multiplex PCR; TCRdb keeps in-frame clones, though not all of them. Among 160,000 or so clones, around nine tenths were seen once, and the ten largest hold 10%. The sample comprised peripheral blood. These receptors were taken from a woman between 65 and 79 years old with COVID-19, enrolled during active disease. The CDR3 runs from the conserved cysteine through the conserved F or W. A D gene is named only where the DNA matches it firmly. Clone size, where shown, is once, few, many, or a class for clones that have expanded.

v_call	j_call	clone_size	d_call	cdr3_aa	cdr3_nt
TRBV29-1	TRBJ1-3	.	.	CSVGTVNSGNTIYF	TGCAGCGTTGGGACAGTGAACTCTGGAAACACCATATATTTT
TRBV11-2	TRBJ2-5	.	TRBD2	CASLRGDPAGQETQYF	TGTGCCAGTCTACGGGGGGACCCGGCGGGCCAAGAGACCCAGTACTTC
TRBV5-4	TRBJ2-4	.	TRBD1	CASSLSGTGGYIQYF	TGTGCCAGCAGCTTGTCGGGGACAGGGGGGTACATTCAGTACTTC
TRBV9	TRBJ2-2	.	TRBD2	CASSTGPSGPDTGELFF	TGTGCCAGCAGCACCGGCCCTAGCGGGCCAGACACCGGGGAGCTGTTTTTT
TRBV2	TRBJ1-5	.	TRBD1	CASSTGGNRVQHF	TGTGCCAGCAGCACAGGGGGCAATAGAGTCCAGCATTTT
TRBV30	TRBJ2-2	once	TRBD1	CAWNKGQYTGELFF	TGTGCCTGGAATAAGGGACAGTACACCGGGGAGCTGTTTTTT
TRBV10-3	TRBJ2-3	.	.	CAISVHGGSSTDTQYF	TGTGCCATCAGTGTGCACGGGGGTTCGAGCACAGATACGCAGTATTTT
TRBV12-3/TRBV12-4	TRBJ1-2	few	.	CASSLGLYGYTF	TGTGCCAGCAGCCTGGGCCTCTATGGCTACACCTTC
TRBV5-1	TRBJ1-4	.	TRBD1	CASSFQGGGDEKLFF	TGCGCCAGCAGCTTCCAGGGGGGAGGTGATGAAAAACTGTTTTTT
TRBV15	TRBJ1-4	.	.	CATSRGGLSGEKLFF	TGTGCCACCAGCAGAGGAGGTTTGAGTGGTGAAAAACTGTTTTTT
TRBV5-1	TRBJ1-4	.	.	CASSPGSATNEKLFF	TGCGCCAGCAGCCCAGGATCTGCAACTAATGAAAAACTGTTTTTT
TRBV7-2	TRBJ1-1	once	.	CASSQGANTEAFF	TGTGCCAGCAGCCAAGGGGCGAACACTGAAGCTTTCTTT
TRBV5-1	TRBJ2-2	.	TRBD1	CASSQTGAANTGELFF	TGCGCCAGCAGCCAAACAGGGGCCGCGAACACCGGGGAGCTGTTTTTT
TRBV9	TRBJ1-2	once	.	CASSIRQDGYGYTF	TGTGCCAGCAGCATCAGACAGGATGGCTATGGCTACACCTTC
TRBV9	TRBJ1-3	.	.	CASSPGGNTIYF	TGTGCCAGCAGCCCAGGCGGAAACACCATATATTTT
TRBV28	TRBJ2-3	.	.	CASSSSPGGKDTQYF	TGTGCCAGCAGTTCCAGCCCGGGGGGCAAAGATACGCAGTATTTT
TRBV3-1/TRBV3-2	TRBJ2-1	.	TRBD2	CASSPRASGGLMSSYNEQFF	TGTGCCAGCAGCCCACGTGCTAGCGGGGGTCTTATGAGCTCCTACAATGAGCAGTTCTTC
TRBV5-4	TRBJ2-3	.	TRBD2	CASSLAGDPTDTQYF	TGTGCCAGCAGCCTTGCGGGGGACCCCACAGATACGCAGTATTTT
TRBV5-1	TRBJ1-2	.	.	CASSLDQGSLGYTF	TGCGCCAGCAGCTTGGATCAGGGGTCCCTAGGCTACACCTTC
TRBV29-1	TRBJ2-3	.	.	CSVTQTSTDTQYF	TGCAGCGTGACCCAGACAAGCACAGATACGCAGTATTTT
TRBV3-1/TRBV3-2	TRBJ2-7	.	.	CASSQDYSSYEQYF	TGTGCCAGCAGCCAAGACTATAGCTCCTACGAGCAGTACTTC
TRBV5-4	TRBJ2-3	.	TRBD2	CASSPEGLVTDTQYF	TGTGCCAGCAGCCCTGAGGGACTAGTCACAGATACGCAGTATTTT
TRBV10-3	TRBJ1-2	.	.	CAISPGSGRGGYTF	TGTGCCATCAGTCCGGGTTCCGGACGAGGGGGCTACACCTTC
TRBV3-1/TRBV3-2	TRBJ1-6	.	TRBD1	CASSFGTVGSPLHF	TGTGCCAGCAGCTTCGGGACAGTTGGGTCACCCCTCCACTTT
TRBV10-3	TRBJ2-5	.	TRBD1	CAMGQGPHQETQYF	TGTGCCATGGGACAGGGACCCCATCAAGAGACCCAGTACTTC
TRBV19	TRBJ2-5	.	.	CASSIRGAQETQYF	TGTGCCAGTAGTATTCGGGGAGCCCAAGAGACCCAGTACTTC
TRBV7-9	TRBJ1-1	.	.	CASSFPQGTEAFF	TGTGCCAGCAGCTTCCCGCAGGGGACTGAAGCTTTCTTT